The 14 T cell receptor beta chains below come from one sample, sequenced in a study of glioma-infiltrating T cells after dendritic cell vaccination. Time point indicated: after dendritic cell vaccination, including at tumor progression/relapse. The assay was immunoSEQ multiplex PCR, and TCRdb's table has in-frame clones only and misses some. Of 75,000 to 95,000 clones listed, 80% to 90% are singletons. The specimen was blood, collected after dendritic cell vaccination. Receptor source: a human donor with glioblastoma.

The chain is built from TRBV28 and TRBJ1-5, with D tentatively TRBD1 (5 bases). Germline CDR1 reads MDHEN; CDR2 reads SYDVKM. V was clipped by 3 bases and J by 7 bases, with 25 bases between them. The CDR3 is 18 residues long. CDR3 DNA: TGTGCCAGCAGTTTCGGTGGGGCCGCCTGGGGCCTGGGGCAGCCCCAGCATTTT. It encodes CASSFGGAAWGLGQPQHF.

J is TRBJ1-2 and V is TRBV11-2; D unresolved. Germline V gives CDR1 SGHAT, CDR2 FQNNGV. Trimming stripped 5 bases from V and 1 base from J, with 11 bases between. This CDR3 is 14 amino acids long. The CDR3 DNA sequence: TGTGCCAGCAGCCCATACGGACTTAACTATGGCTACACCTTC. This sequence encodes CASSPYGLNYGYTF.

J is TRBJ2-2 and V is TRBV7-3; 7 nucleotides line up with TRBD2. V shed 5 bases and J 0 bases; nucleotides not matched to a gene: 9. This CDR3 region has 17 residues. CDR1 and CDR2 from the germline V gene are SGHTA and FQGTGA. The CDR3 DNA is TGTGCCAGCAGCCATCCAAACGGGGGGACGAACACCGGGGAGCTGTTTTTT. Translation: CASSHPNGGTNTGELFF.

V and J are TRBV28 and TRBJ2-3; TRBD2 aligns across 16 bases. The germline gives CDR1 MDHEN, CDR2 SYDVKM. The CDR3 is made up of 18 amino acids. Trimming took 6 bases from V and 1 from J; bases not matched to a gene: 7. In DNA form, the CDR3 reads TGTGCCAGCAGCCTAGGAGGGACTAGCGGGAGGGGCACAGATACGCAGTATTTT. The encoded protein is CASSLGGTSGRGTDTQYF.

The CDR3 loop is CASSLSGQIYSNQPQHF. DNA of the CDR3: TGTGCCAGCAGTTTATCGGGACAGATATATAGCAATCAGCCCCAGCATTTT. The chain is built from TRBV27 and TRBJ1-5, with 7 bases lining up with TRBD1. CDR3 length equals 17 residues. V lost 0 bases and J lost 0; bases outside the gene matches: 5. Germline V CDR1 and CDR2: MNHEY, SMNVEV (reference sequence).

The chain links TRBV6-1 to TRBJ2-7; TRBD1 matches at 9 bases. The CDR3 consists of 15 residues. The germline V gene has CDR1 MNHNS and CDR2 SASEGT. V trimming: 1 base; J trimming: 3 bases; junction bases outside the gene matches: 4. The CDR3 is CASSEGDRVIYEQYV. DNA of the CDR3: TGTGCCAGCAGTGAAGGGGACAGGGTAATCTACGAGCAGTACGTC.

The chain is built from TRBV28 and TRBJ1-2, with D perhaps TRBD1 (5 bases). This CDR3 comprises 14 residues. V was pared by 4 bases and J by 8 bases, with 17 bases between. Germline CDR1 is MDHEN and CDR2 is SYDVKM. CDR3 sequence (DNA): TGTGCCAGCAGTTCCCCCAGGGTTCGAAGCGGCTACACCTTC. Translation: CASSSPRVRSGYTF.

The V gene is TRBV7-9, the J gene TRBJ2-5; no clear D. Trimming took off 5 bases at V and 2 bases at J, with 15 bases between the two ends. The CDR3 length is 15 residues. Germline assignment: CDR1 SEHNR and CDR2 FQNEAQ (reference sequence). CDR3 loop: CASSPETGLQETQYF. CDR3 DNA sequence: TGTGCCAGCAGCCCAGAAACGGGTCTACAAGAGACCCAGTACTTC. The whole variable domain, filled in from reference TRBV7-9 and TRBJ2-5, reads DTGVSQNPRHKITKRGQNVTFRCDPISEHNRLYWYRQTLGQGPEFLTYFQNEAQLEKSRLLSDRFSAERPKGSFSTLEIQRTEQGDSAMYLCASSPETGLQETQYFGPGTRLLVL.

The chain is built from TRBV5-1 and TRBJ1-2; 10 bases map to TRBD1. With 0 bases clipped from V and 8 bases from J, the junction kept 7 bases outside the gene matches. CDR3 size: 15 residues. In germline, CDR1 is SGHRS, CDR2 YFSETQ. In nucleotides, the CDR3 is TGCGCCAGCAGCTTGGGGATCGGACAGGGGGGCGGCTACACCTTC. Encoded protein: CASSLGIGQGGGYTF.

CDR3 amino acids: CASSYQGNFLTYEQYF. CDR3 DNA: TGTGCCAGCAGTTACCAGGGCAACTTCCTTACCTACGAGCAGTACTTC. This chain uses TRBV6-5 with TRBJ2-7; a possible D gene is TRBD1 (5 bases). Between the trimmed V and J ends, which lost 2 bases and 2 bases, there was a span of 16 bases. Looked up from germline, CDR1 is MNHEY and CDR2 is SVGAGI. CDR3 length: 16 amino acids.

The chain carries TRBV5-1 and TRBJ2-3; a weak D match, TRBD2 (6 bases). This CDR3 has 15 residues. Germline lookup yields CDR1 SGHRS and CDR2 YFSETQ. Between the trimmed V and J ends, which lost 2 bases and 1 base, there was a span of 11 bases. CDR3 residues: CASSFRASGTDTQYF. In DNA form, the CDR3 reads TGCGCCAGCAGCTTCAGGGCTAGCGGCACAGATACGCAGTATTTT. Filled out from reference TRBV5-1 and TRBJ2-3, the complete variable domain reads KAGVTQTPRYLIKTRGQQVTLSCSPISGHRSVSWYQQTPGQGLQFLFEYFSETQRNKGNFPGRFSGRQFSNSRSEMNVSTLELGDSALYLCASSFRASGTDTQYFGPGTRLTVL.

CDR3 in amino acids: CASRPGIFNSPLHF. The CDR3 coding sequence is TGTGCCAGCAGGCCCGGGATTTTTAATTCACCCCTCCACTTT. The chain couples TRBV6-5 to TRBJ1-6; D remains unclear. V was trimmed by 6 bases and J by 6 bases, leaving 12 bases between them. The germline V gene has CDR1 MNHEY and CDR2 SVGAGI. This CDR3 contains 14 residues.

The chain links TRBV27 to TRBJ2-7, with 10 nucleotides matching TRBD1. The CDR3 spans 15 residues. Germline-derived CDR1 and CDR2 are MNHEY and SMNVEV (reference sequence). Trimming at V came to 5 bases and at J to 4 bases, leaving 8 bases not matched to a gene. The CDR3 region has the DNA TGTGCCAGCAGTCCCACGGGACAGGGGTTTTACGAGCAGTACGTC. Residues: CASSPTGQGFYEQYV.

V is TRBV15 and J is TRBJ1-2; 7 bases are a match to TRBD1. The CDR3 sequence is 15 residues long. Unmatched junction bases numbered 9, after V lost 5 bases and J lost 3 bases. Germline CDR1 reads LNHNV; CDR2 reads YYDKDF (reference sequence). The CDR3 DNA reads TGTGCCACCAGCTTCGGGACAGCAAGAGACTATGGCTACACCTTC. This gives the protein CATSFGTARDYGYTF.